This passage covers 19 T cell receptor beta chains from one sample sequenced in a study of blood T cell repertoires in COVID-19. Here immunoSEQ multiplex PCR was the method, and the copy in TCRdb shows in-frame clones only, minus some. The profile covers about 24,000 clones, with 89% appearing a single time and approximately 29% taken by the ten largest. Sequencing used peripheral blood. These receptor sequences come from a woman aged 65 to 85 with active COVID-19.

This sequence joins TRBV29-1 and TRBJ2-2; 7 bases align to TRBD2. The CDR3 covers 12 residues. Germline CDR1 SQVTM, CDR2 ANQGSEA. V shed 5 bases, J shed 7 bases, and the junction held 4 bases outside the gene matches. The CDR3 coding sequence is TGCAGCGTTCTAGCGGCGGGCGGGGAGCTGTTTTTT. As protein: CSVLAAGGELFF.

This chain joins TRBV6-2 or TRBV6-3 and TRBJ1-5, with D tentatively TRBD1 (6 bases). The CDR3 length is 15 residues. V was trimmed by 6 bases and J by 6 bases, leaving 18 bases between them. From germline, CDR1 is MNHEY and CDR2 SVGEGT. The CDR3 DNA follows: TGTGCCAGCAGCATACCGGGGGGGGCCGCTCAGCCCCAGCATTTT. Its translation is CASSIPGGAAQPQHF.

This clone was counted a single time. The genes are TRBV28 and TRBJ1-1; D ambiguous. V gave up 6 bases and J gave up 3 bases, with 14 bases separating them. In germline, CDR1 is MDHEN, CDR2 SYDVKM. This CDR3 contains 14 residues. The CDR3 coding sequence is TGTGCCAGCAGAGTGGTGGCGGCGTACACTGAAGCTTTCTTT. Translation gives CASRVVAAYTEAFF.

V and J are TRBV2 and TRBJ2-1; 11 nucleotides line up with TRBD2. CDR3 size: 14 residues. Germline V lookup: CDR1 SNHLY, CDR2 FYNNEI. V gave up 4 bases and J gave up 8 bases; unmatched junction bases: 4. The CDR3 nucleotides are TGTGCCAGCAGTGCACTAGCGGGGGCACATGAGCAGTTCTTC. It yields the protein CASSALAGAHEQFF.

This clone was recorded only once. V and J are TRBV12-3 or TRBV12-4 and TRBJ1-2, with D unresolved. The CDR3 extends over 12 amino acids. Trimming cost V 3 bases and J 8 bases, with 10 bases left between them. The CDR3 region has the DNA TGTGCCAGCAGTTTGATGGCCACCGGCTACACCTTC. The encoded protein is CASSLMATGYTF.

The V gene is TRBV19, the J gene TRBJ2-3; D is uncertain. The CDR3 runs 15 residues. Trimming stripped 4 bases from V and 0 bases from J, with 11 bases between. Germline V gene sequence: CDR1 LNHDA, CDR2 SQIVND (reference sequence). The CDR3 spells CASSRSAVSTDTQYF. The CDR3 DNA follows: TGTGCCAGTAGTAGGAGCGCTGTTAGCACAGATACGCAGTATTTT.

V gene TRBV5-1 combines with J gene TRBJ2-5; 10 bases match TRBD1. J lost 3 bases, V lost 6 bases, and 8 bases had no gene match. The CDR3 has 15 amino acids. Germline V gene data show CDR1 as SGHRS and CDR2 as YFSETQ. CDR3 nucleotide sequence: TGCGCCAGCACTCCGGAGGGACAGGGGAAAGAGACCCAGTACTTC. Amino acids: CASTPEGQGKETQYF.

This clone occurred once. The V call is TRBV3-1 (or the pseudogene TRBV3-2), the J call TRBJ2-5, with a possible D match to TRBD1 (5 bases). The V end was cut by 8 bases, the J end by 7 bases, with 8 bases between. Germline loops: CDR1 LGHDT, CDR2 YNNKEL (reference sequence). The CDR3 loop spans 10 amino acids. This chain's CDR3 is CASGRGTQYF. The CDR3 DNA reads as TGTGCCAGCGGAAGGGGGACCCAGTACTTC.

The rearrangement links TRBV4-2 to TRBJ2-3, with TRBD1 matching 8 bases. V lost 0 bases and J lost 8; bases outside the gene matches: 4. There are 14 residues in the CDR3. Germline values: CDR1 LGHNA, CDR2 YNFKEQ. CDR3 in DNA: TGTGCCAGCAGCCAAGATGGGGACAGGACTACGCAGTATTTT. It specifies CASSQDGDRTTQYF.

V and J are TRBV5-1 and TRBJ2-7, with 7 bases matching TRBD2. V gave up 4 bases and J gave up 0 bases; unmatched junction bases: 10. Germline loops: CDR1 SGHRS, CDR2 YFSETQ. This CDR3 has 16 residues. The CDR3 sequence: CASSGGGVLSSYEQYF. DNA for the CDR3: TGCGCCAGCAGCGGTGGGGGGGTTCTAAGCTCCTACGAGCAGTACTTC. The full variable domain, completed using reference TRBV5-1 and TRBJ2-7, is KAGVTQTPRYLIKTRGQQVTLSCSPISGHRSVSWYQQTPGQGLQFLFEYFSETQRNKGNFPGRFSGRQFSNSRSEMNVSTLELGDSALYLCASSGGGVLSSYEQYFGPGTRLTVT.

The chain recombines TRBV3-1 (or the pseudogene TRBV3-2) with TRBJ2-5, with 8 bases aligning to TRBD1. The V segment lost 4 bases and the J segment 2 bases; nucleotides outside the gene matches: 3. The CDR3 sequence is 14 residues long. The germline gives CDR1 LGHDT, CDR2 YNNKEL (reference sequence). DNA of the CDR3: TGTGCCAGCAGCCGCCGGACAGGGCAAGAGACCCAGTACTTC. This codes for CASSRRTGQETQYF.

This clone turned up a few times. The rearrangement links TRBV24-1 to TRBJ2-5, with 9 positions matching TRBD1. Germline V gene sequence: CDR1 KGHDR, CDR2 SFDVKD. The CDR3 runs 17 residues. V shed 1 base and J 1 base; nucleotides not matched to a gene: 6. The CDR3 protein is CATSDLTGGSAQETQYF. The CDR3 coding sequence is TGTGCCACCAGTGATTTAACAGGGGGCTCGGCCCAAGAGACCCAGTACTTC.

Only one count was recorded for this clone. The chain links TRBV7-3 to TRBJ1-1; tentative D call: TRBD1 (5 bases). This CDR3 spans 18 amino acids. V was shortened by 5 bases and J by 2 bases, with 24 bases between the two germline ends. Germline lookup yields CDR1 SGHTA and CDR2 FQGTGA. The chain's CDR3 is CASSGRQWESHHNTEAFF. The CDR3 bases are TGTGCCAGCAGCGGAAGACAGTGGGAAAGCCACCACAACACTGAAGCTTTCTTT. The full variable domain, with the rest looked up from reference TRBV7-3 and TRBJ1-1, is GAGVSQTPSNKVTEKGKYVELRCDPISGHTALYWYRQSLGQGPEFLIYFQGTGAADDSGLPNDRFFAVRPEGSVSTLKIQRTERGDSAVYLCASSGRQWESHHNTEAFFGQGTRLTVV.

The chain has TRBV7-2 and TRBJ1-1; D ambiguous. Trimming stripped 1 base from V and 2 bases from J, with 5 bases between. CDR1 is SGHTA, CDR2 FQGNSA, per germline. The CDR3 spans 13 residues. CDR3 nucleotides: TGTGCCAGCAGCTTAGTTCAAAACACTGAAGCTTTCTTT. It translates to CASSLVQNTEAFF.

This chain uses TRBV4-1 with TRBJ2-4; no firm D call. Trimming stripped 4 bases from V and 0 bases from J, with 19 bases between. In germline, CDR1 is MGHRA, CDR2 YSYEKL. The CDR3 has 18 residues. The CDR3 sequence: CASSPRMGVLGAKNIQYF. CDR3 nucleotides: TGCGCCAGCAGCCCGAGGATGGGTGTTCTGGGAGCCAAAAACATTCAGTACTTC.

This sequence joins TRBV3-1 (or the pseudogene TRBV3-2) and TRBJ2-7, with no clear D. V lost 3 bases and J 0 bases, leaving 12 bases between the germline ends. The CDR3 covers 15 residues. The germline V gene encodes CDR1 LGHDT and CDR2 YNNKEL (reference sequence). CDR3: CASSQGVTSSYEQYF. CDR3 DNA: TGTGCCAGCAGCCAGGGCGTCACGAGCTCCTACGAGCAGTACTTC.

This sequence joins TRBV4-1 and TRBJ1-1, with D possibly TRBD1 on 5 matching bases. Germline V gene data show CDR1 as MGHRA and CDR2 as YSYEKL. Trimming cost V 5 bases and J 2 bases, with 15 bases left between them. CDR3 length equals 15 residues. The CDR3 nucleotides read TGCGCCAGCAGCAAATCCCCAGGGCTAAACACTGAAGCTTTCTTT. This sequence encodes CASSKSPGLNTEAFF.

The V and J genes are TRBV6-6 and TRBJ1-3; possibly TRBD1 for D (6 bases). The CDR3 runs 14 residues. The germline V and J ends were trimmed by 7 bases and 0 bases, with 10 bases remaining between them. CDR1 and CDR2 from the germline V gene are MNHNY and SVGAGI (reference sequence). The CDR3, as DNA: TGTGCCAGCAAAACAGGGTCCTCTGGAAACACCATATATTTT. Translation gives CASKTGSSGNTIYF.

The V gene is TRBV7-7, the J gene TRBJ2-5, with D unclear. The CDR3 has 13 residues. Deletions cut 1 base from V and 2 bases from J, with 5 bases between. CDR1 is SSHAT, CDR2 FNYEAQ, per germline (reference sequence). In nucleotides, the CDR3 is TGTGCCAGCAGCTTAGACCAGCAAGAGACCCAGTACTTC. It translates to CASSLDQQETQYF.